The 25 T cell receptor beta chains reported below all come from one sample, sequenced in a study of T-cell reconstitution after alpha-beta-depleted transplantation in children. Unique molecular identifiers were used to barcode this TCRbeta library. TCRdb processed the PCR reads anew with MiXCR; each CDR3 protein has one entry. The sample has under 300,000 distinct CDR3 sequences; 11% are singletons. Sequenced here: peripheral blood, sampled 180 days after TCRalphabeta/CD19-depleted stem cell transplant. The receptors shown here come from a male patient aged 2 to 9 who had a stem cell transplant for chronic granulomatous disease, so the T cells may come from the graft donor.

This clonotype appeared many times. J is TRBJ2-7 and V is TRBV4-3; D is ambiguous. The V gene lost 0 bases and the J gene lost 1 base, with 7 bases spanning the gap. Per the germline V gene, CDR1 is LGHNA and CDR2 is YSLEER. The CDR3 extends over 14 amino acids. DNA of the CDR3: TGCGCCAGCAGCCAAGATAGGCCTTCCTACGAGCAGTACTTC. It is translated as CASSQDRPSYEQYF.

This clonotype was counted many times. The chain couples TRBV7-2 to TRBJ2-7; 9 nucleotides match TRBD2. V trimming: 1 base; J trimming: 6 bases; junction bases outside the gene matches: 7. This CDR3 is 15 amino acids long. From germline, CDR1 is SGHTA and CDR2 FQGNSA. The CDR3 protein is CASSLGFAGGREQYF. Here the CDR3 DNA reads TGTGCCAGCAGCTTAGGGTTTGCGGGGGGGCGCGAGCAGTACTTC.

This clonotype was picked up one time. Possible read error: a much larger clone is one base away. As the CDR3 is not closed by the conserved phenylalanine or tryptophan, this likely results from a read error. The V gene is TRBV28, the J gene TRBJ2-7, with 9 bases matching TRBD2. Germline-derived CDR1 and CDR2 are MDHEN and SYDVKM. The length of the CDR3 is 14 residues. CDR3 protein: CDYSGSPIRVEQYL. CDR3 DNA sequence: TGTGACTATAGCGGGAGTCCAATTCGGGTCGAGCAGTACCTC.

This clonotype occurred many times. The CDR3 loop reads CASSPLAGNEQFF. The CDR3 DNA sequence: TGTGCCAGCTCACCCCTGGCTGGCAATGAGCAGTTCTTC. The V gene is TRBV18, the J gene TRBJ2-1; D gene uncertain. The CDR3 has 13 amino acids. Per the germline V gene, CDR1 is KGHSH and CDR2 is LQKENI. Trimming cost V 3 bases and J 6 bases, with 9 bases left between them.

This clonotype was recorded many times. V gene TRBV5-1 combines with J gene TRBJ2-7, with D perhaps TRBD2 (5 bases). The CDR3 is 15 amino acids. V was clipped by 1 base and J by 3 bases, with 14 bases between them. Germline V gene lookup returns CDR1 SGHRS and CDR2 YFSETQ. CDR3 region: CASSLTSEGSYEQYF. The CDR3 coding sequence is TGCGCCAGCAGCTTGACCTCAGAGGGTAGCTACGAGCAGTACTTC.

This clonotype appeared many times. The V and J genes are TRBV7-2 and TRBJ1-4; possibly TRBD1 for D (6 bases). The CDR3 covers 14 residues. V was clipped by 4 bases and J by 7 bases, with 13 bases between them. The germline CDR1 and CDR2 sequences are SGHTA and FQGNSA. The CDR3 sequence is CASSSQGFSEKLFF. CDR3 coding DNA: TGTGCCAGCAGCTCCCAGGGGTTCTCTGAAAAACTGTTTTTT.

This clonotype has a count of ten or more. V usage is TRBV4-2 and J usage is TRBJ2-2; possible D gene TRBD2, 5 bases. CDR3 size: 18 residues. Between the trimmed V and J ends, which lost 4 bases and 5 bases, there was a span of 23 bases. Looked up from germline, CDR1 is LGHNA and CDR2 is YNFKEQ. This chain's CDR3 is CASSRLLDRGRRTGELFF. The DNA of the CDR3 is TGTGCCAGCAGCCGCCTTCTAGACCGGGGTAGGAGAACCGGGGAGCTGTTTTTT.

At least ten counts were recorded for this clonotype. For the CDR3, the DNA is TGTGCCAGCAGCGGGGGACAGGGAGGTATGAAGAGAGATTCACCCCTCCACTTT. Protein sequence: CASSGGQGGMKRDSPLHF. V is TRBV28 and J is TRBJ1-6; TRBD1 agrees at 9 bases. Germline CDR1 MDHEN, CDR2 SYDVKM. The V and J ends lost 6 bases and 8 bases, in that order; junction bases with no gene match: 17. The CDR3 extends over 18 amino acids.

This clonotype was seen repeatedly, ten times or more. The junction does not match germline at one end; this may be a read error. The chain employs TRBV4-3 and TRBJ2-7; TRBD2 agrees at 8 bases. The germline gives CDR1 LGHNA, CDR2 YSLEER. The CDR3 runs 14 residues. The CDR3 DNA is TGCGCCAGCAGCCAAGATTGGAATAGCGGGACATCGTGCTTC. Translated: CASSQDWNSGTSCF.

This clonotype was counted ten times or more. The chain combines TRBV28 with TRBJ2-7; 8 bases line up with TRBD1. Per germline, CDR1 MDHEN and CDR2 SYDVKM. V dropped 5 bases and J dropped 8; count of bases not matched to a gene: 11. CDR3 length equals 14 residues. The CDR3 coding sequence is TGTGCCAGCAGTACCCCGGACAGGGCTAAGAAGCAGTACTTC. The encoded protein is CASSTPDRAKKQYF. The full variable domain, completed using reference TRBV28 and TRBJ2-7, is DVKVTQSSRYLVKRTGEKVFLECVQDMDHENMFWYRQDPGLGLRLIYFSYDVKMKEKGDIPEGYSVSREKKERFSLILESASTNQTSMYLCASSTPDRAKKQYFGPGTRLTVT.

This clonotype was seen at least ten times. The chain recombines TRBV5-1 with TRBJ2-5, with D unclear. Looked up from germline, CDR1 is SGHRS and CDR2 is YFSETQ. V was pared by 0 bases and J by 5 bases, with 5 bases between. The length of the CDR3 is 12 residues. CDR3 sequence (DNA): TGCGCCAGCAGCTTGGGGGTGGAGACCCAGTACTTC. Amino acids: CASSLGVETQYF.

This clonotype was seen ten or more times. The rearrangement joins TRBV6-1 to TRBJ2-1; 9 bases map to TRBD2. The CDR3 contains 15 residues. The germline V gene encodes CDR1 MNHNS and CDR2 SASEGT. V dropped 2 bases and J dropped 6; count of bases not matched to a gene: 5. CDR3 residues: CASSEQVAGVNEQFF. The CDR3 DNA sequence: TGTGCCAGCAGTGAACAGGTAGCGGGAGTCAATGAGCAGTTCTTC.

This clonotype was seen only a few times. This chain uses TRBV12-3 or TRBV12-4 with TRBJ2-6; a possible D gene is TRBD1 (6 bases). Trimming stripped 9 bases from V and 1 base from J, with 22 bases between. The CDR3 has 18 residues. The CDR3 DNA is TGTGCCAGTTCCTACAGGGCGAAGCTATCTTCTGGGGCCAACGTCCTGACTTTC. This encodes CASSYRAKLSSGANVLTF.

This clonotype was recorded at least ten times. The chain couples TRBV11-2 to TRBJ2-7; D ambiguous. CDR1 is SGHAT, CDR2 FQNNGV, per germline. V was clipped by 7 bases and J by 2 bases, with 9 bases between them. This CDR3 is 12 amino acids long. The CDR3: CASTSSTYEQYF. The CDR3 DNA sequence: TGTGCCAGCACCAGTTCGACCTACGAGCAGTACTTC.

The chain joins TRBV5-5 to TRBJ1-2; 8 bases agree with TRBD1. Per germline, CDR1 SGHKS and CDR2 YYEKEE (reference sequence). The CDR3 is 17 amino acids. V shed 2 bases and J 0 bases; nucleotides not matched to a gene: 9. This chain's CDR3 is CASSFPTGQGSNYGYTF. The DNA for the CDR3 is TGTGCCAGCAGCTTTCCCACTGGACAGGGATCTAACTATGGCTACACCTTC. The entire variable domain, with the rest obtained from reference TRBV5-5 and TRBJ1-2, is as follows: DAGVTQSPTHLIKTRGQQVTLRCSPISGHKSVSWYQQVLGQGPQFIFQYYEKEERGRGNFPDRFSARQFPNYSSELNVNALLLGDSALYLCASSFPTGQGSNYGYTFGSGTRLTVV.

This clonotype has at least ten counts. The chain links TRBV9 to TRBJ2-2; D call uncertain. Trimming took off 4 bases at V and 4 bases at J, with 14 bases between the two ends. This CDR3 is built from 15 residues. Per germline, CDR1 SGDLS and CDR2 YYNGEE. The CDR3 bases are TGTGCCAGCAGCCCCTGGGCCTCGGGCACCGGGGAGCTGTTTTTT. Translation: CASSPWASGTGELFF.

In this sample, this clonotype turned up many times. This chain connects TRBV6-2 or TRBV6-3 to TRBJ1-1, with D uncertain. This CDR3 has 11 amino acids. The V gene lost 2 bases and the J gene lost 6 bases, with 4 bases spanning the gap. Germline V gene lookup returns CDR1 MNHEY and CDR2 SVGEGT. Here the CDR3 DNA reads TGTGCCAGCAGTTACCTCGCTGAAGCTTTCTTT. Its translation is CASSYLAEAFF.

This clonotype has ten or more counts. J is TRBJ2-7 and V is TRBV20-1; TRBD1 might be the D (6 bases). The CDR3 extends over 14 amino acids. V dropped 3 bases and J dropped 0 bases, with 12 bases sitting between them. Germline-derived CDR1 and CDR2 are DFQATT and SNEGSKA (reference sequence). The CDR3 nucleotides are TGCAGTGCTAGTTTTCAGGGGACCTCCTACGAGCAGTACTTC. This translates into CSASFQGTSYEQYF.

This clonotype appeared many times. The rearrangement links TRBV12-3 or TRBV12-4 to TRBJ2-1; 11 bases fit TRBD2. The CDR3 totals 17 residues. Trimming took 0 bases from V and 4 from J; bases not matched to a gene: 5. The CDR3 sequence: CASSLAPRLAGYNEQFF. The CDR3 region has the DNA TGTGCCAGCAGTTTAGCCCCGAGACTAGCGGGGTACAATGAGCAGTTCTTC.

There are many counts of this clonotype. V and J are TRBV10-2 and TRBJ2-1; the match to TRBD2 covers 9 bases. Germline loops: CDR1 WSHSY, CDR2 SAAADI. CDR3 length: 14 residues. V shed 8 bases and J 6 bases; nucleotides not matched to a gene: 8. Written as DNA, the CDR3 is TGCGCCAGCGTTAGCGGGAGAGGGTTCAATGAGCAGTTCTTC. Translating gives CASVSGRGFNEQFF.

On this clonotype: A read error may be the cause here, since a much bigger clone is one base away. The V gene is TRBV7-2, the J gene TRBJ2-7; D is unresolved. Germline CDR1 and CDR2: SGHTA and FQGNSA. V lost 5 bases to trimming and J lost 3 bases, with 14 bases between them. This CDR3 comprises 14 residues. CDR3 nucleotide sequence: TGTGCCAGCAGCCGACAAGTCACCGGCTACGAGCAGTACTTC. It is translated as CASSRQVTGYEQYF. Combining the CDR3 with reference TRBV7-2 and TRBJ2-7 gives the whole variable domain GAGVSQSPSNKVTEKGKDVELRCDPISGHTALYWYRQSLGQGLEFLIYFQGNSAPDKSGLPSDRFSAERTGGSVSTLTIQRTQQEDSAVYLCASSRQVTGYEQYFGPGTRLTVT.

The J gene is TRBJ1-1, the V gene TRBV4-1; D is possibly TRBD1 (5 bases). From germline, CDR1 is MGHRA and CDR2 YSYEKL. V lost 3 bases, J lost 3 bases, and 23 bases lay in between. There are 18 residues in the CDR3. The CDR3 nucleotides read TGCGCCAGCAGCCAGTACCAAGCATACAAGGGGCCGCACACTGAAGCTTTCTTT. Encoded protein: CASSQYQAYKGPHTEAFF.

The V gene is TRBV5-6, the J gene TRBJ2-1; 8 bases agree with TRBD2. The CDR3 covers 13 residues. Germline V gene sequence: CDR1 SGHDT, CDR2 YYEEEE. Losses at the gene ends were 0 bases for V and 13 bases for J; bases not matched to a gene: 6. The CDR3 sequence: CASSLGTSSRQFF. CDR3 sequence (DNA): TGTGCCAGCAGCTTGGGGACTAGCTCCCGACAGTTCTTC.

This clonotype was seen many times. The gene calls are TRBV7-9 and TRBJ2-7; possible D gene TRBD2, 6 bases. The V and J ends lost 3 bases and 7 bases respectively, with 19 bases between them. Germline-derived CDR1 and CDR2 are SEHNR and FQNEAQ (reference sequence). The length of the CDR3 is 15 residues. The CDR3 DNA reads TGTGCCAGCAGCTTGGGGGGTAGCCATCTCGTGGAGCAGTACTTC. Translated, it gives CASSLGGSHLVEQYF.

In its sample, this clonotype was seen many times. The chain uses TRBV18 and TRBJ2-7; D is unresolved. This CDR3 is 12 amino acids long. Germline V gene data show CDR1 as KGHSH and CDR2 as LQKENI. V dropped 1 base and J dropped 4 bases, with 5 bases sitting between them. DNA for the CDR3: TGTGCCAGCTCACCACGCGATTACGAGCAGTACTTC. Translated, it gives CASSPRDYEQYF.